Sequencing of this T cell receptor beta chain was carried out in a study of T cell responses to AZD1222 COVID-19 vaccine. Profiled with immunoSEQ multiplex PCR; TCRdb holds only in-frame clones, not every one. The profile shows about 130,000 clones, 75% to 95% of them singletons. With regard to this clone: The antigen is not known.

Regarding the study as a whole: It was only after the peak T cell response that any repertoires were sampled. In a largely white British group with more females than males, clonal diversity was possibly underestimated. An increase in Spike-specific TCR breadth and depth was observed after two AZD1222 doses. CD4 TCRs covered the whole spike, strongest at regions 160-218 and 743-854.

The source is an adult who received the AZD1222 COVID-19 vaccine. The specimen comprised peripheral blood, sampled 28 days after the second AZD1222 dose.

The CDR3 nucleotides are TGTGCCAGCTCGCAACTTGGGACAGGGGGTATGGAGACCCAGTACTTC. It yields the protein CASSQLGTGGMETQYF. J is TRBJ2-5 and V is TRBV18; 11 bases match TRBD1. Trimming cost V 6 bases and J 5 bases; bases outside gene matches: 11. The germline V gene has CDR1 KGHSH and CDR2 LQKENI. This CDR3 is 16 amino acids long.